The clone carrying this TCR beta chain has ten or more counts. Its antigen is undetermined. These data originate in a study of CD8+CD57+ T cells in acquired aplastic anemia. General study results and limits: For CD8+ Simpson's diversity, patients and controls showed no significant difference.

CDR3 and TCR beta VDJ profiling relied on a genomic DNA template. TCRdb re-derived calls from the reads in MiXCR, one entry per CDR3 protein. Here the sample spans just over 450,000 distinct CDR3 sequences, approximately 33% being singletons. Between the trimmed V and J ends, which lost 0 bases and 1 base, there was a span of 9 bases. Germline loops: CDR1 SQVTM, CDR2 ANQGSEA. This CDR3 contains 14 residues. The sequenced patients had an expansion of CD8+CD57+ cells seen by flow cytometry. The V call is TRBV29-1, the J call TRBJ2-5; TRBD1 might be the D (6 bases). Material for sequencing was sorted CD4+, CD8+, or CD8+CD57+ T cells (not recorded which) from PBMCs. The clonotype was recovered from a human donor with aplastic anemia. The DNA for the CDR3 is TGCAGCGTTGAAGACACAGGGTCCCAAGAGACCCAGTACTTC. Its translation is CSVEDTGSQETQYF. The full variable domain, rest sourced from reference TRBV29-1 and TRBJ2-5, is SAVISQKPSRDICQRGTSLTIQCQVDSQVTMMFWYRQQPGQSLTLIATANQGSEATYESGFVIDKFPISRPNLTFSTLTVSNMSPEDSSIYLCSVEDTGSQETQYFGPGTRLLVL.